One and the same sample provided the 12 T cell receptor beta chains below, sequenced in a study of identical twins. MiXCR, applied by TCRdb to the 5' RACE reads, yields one record per CDR3 protein. The sample contains 300,000 to 400,000 distinct CDR3 sequences, 9% to 15% of which appear only once. These records were also assigned to another study, of yellow fever vaccine responses in identical twins.

Sequencing input: CD8+ T cells sorted from blood. The receptor set was obtained from a woman between 18 and 30 years old in good health.

V gene TRBV12-3 or TRBV12-4 combines with J gene TRBJ2-3; 13 nucleotides match TRBD2. This CDR3 is built from 17 residues. V lost 5 bases and J lost 4; bases outside the gene matches: 9. Written as DNA, the CDR3 is TGTGCCAGCAGTCTCCCCACTAGCGGGAGGGCTCCAGATACGCAGTATTTT. It specifies CASSLPTSGRAPDTQYF.

This chain joins TRBV7-8 and TRBJ2-5, with no clear D. The CDR3 consists of 12 residues. The germline gives CDR1 SGHVS, CDR2 FQNEAQ. The V gene lost 0 bases and the J gene lost 9 bases, with 8 bases spanning the gap. This CDR3 is CASSLAVDPQYF. The CDR3 DNA is TGTGCCAGCAGCTTAGCCGTGGACCCCCAGTACTTC. Full variable domain (outside the CDR3, taken from reference TRBV7-8 and TRBJ2-5): GAGVSQSPRYKVAKRGQDVALRCDPISGHVSLFWYQQALGQGPEFLTYFQNEAQLDKSGLPSDRFFAERPEGSVSTLKIQRTQQEDSAVYLCASSLAVDPQYFGPGTRLLVL.

This clonotype was seen at least ten times. The gene calls are TRBV12-3 or TRBV12-4 and TRBJ2-1, with 7 bases fitting TRBD2. This CDR3 spans 15 amino acids. After removal of 3 bases from V and 4 bases from J, the junction contained 6 bases not matched to a gene. CDR3 nucleotide sequence: TGTGCCAGCAGTTTGGGCGGGGGAGGGTACAATGAGCAGTTCTTC. Translated, it gives CASSLGGGGYNEQFF.

This clonotype was recorded many times. The chain recombines TRBV7-2 with TRBJ2-2, with no clear D. The ends were cut back, 0 bases at V and 6 bases at J, with 17 bases in the middle. This CDR3 region has 17 residues. Germline CDR1 SGHTA, CDR2 FQGNSA. CDR3 region: CASSLAHLWGNSGELFF. In nucleotides, the CDR3 is TGTGCCAGCAGCTTAGCCCATCTCTGGGGAAACTCCGGGGAGCTGTTTTTT.

This clonotype was seen many times. CDR3 sequence reads: CASNRDPIGGYTF. The CDR3 bases are TGTGCCAGCAACCGGGACCCAATCGGGGGCTACACCTTC. The genes are TRBV28 and TRBJ1-2; a weak D match, TRBD1 (5 bases). Germline V gives CDR1 MDHEN, CDR2 SYDVKM. This CDR3 comprises 13 residues. V was shortened by 7 bases and J by 8 bases, with 17 bases between the two germline ends.

The table lists this clonotype with a few counts. This rearrangement joins TRBV6-5 to TRBJ1-2; no firm D call. CDR3 size: 15 residues. V dropped 2 bases and J dropped 4 bases, with 14 bases sitting between them. Germline assignment: CDR1 MNHEY and CDR2 SVGAGI. CDR3 region: CASSYAQAGIYGYTF. The CDR3 DNA sequence: TGTGCCAGCAGTTACGCGCAGGCCGGGATCTATGGCTACACCTTC.

This chain uses TRBV6-2 or TRBV6-3 with TRBJ2-4, with unresolved D. The CDR3 is 12 amino acids. Trimming stripped 6 bases from V and 0 bases from J, with 3 bases between. Germline values: CDR1 MNHEY, CDR2 SVGEGT. The CDR3 protein is CASRLAKNIQYF. CDR3 coding DNA: TGTGCCAGCAGACTAGCCAAAAACATTCAGTACTTC.

The genes are TRBV10-1 and TRBJ1-6; 8 bases agree with TRBD1. CDR1 is WNHNN and CDR2 is SYGVQD in the germline V gene (reference sequence). Trimming cost V 2 bases and J 9 bases; bases outside gene matches: 3. CDR3 size: 14 residues. The CDR3 is CASSEQGATSPLHF. The CDR3 region has the DNA TGCGCCAGCAGTGAGCAGGGGGCGACTTCACCCCTCCACTTT.

This clonotype came up a few times. This chain joins TRBV7-9 and TRBJ1-2, with D maybe TRBD1 (5 bases). CDR3 length: 15 amino acids. Germline V lookup: CDR1 SEHNR, CDR2 FQNEAQ (reference sequence). Deletions cut 5 bases from V and 0 bases from J, with 13 bases between. In DNA form, the CDR3 reads TGTGCCAGCAGCCTGCCGGGACGAGCTAACTATGGCTACACCTTC. Translation: CASSLPGRANYGYTF. Full variable domain (outside the CDR3, taken from reference TRBV7-9 and TRBJ1-2): DTGVSQNPRHKITKRGQNVTFRCDPISEHNRLYWYRQTLGQGPEFLTYFQNEAQLEKSRLLSDRFSAERPKGSFSTLEIQRTEQGDSAMYLCASSLPGRANYGYTFGSGTRLTVV.

The chain combines TRBV7-8 with TRBJ2-2; 7 bases map to TRBD2. The length of the CDR3 is 17 residues. J was trimmed by 0 bases and V by 1 base; bases with no gene match: 5. Germline CDR1 and CDR2: SGHVS and FQNEAQ. DNA for the CDR3: TGTGCCAGCAGCTTAGATATAGGGACTACGAACACCGGGGAGCTGTTTTTT. Translating it yields CASSLDIGTTNTGELFF.

The rearrangement uses TRBV3-1 and TRBJ2-4; 8 nucleotides match TRBD2. This CDR3 contains 16 residues. Germline CDR1 LGHDT, CDR2 YNNKEL (reference sequence). V gave up 4 bases and J gave up 3 bases; unmatched junction bases: 8. The CDR3 DNA sequence: TGTGCCAGCAGCCCAACGGGGGGGTCCGACAAAAACATTCAGTACTTC. As protein: CASSPTGGSDKNIQYF. Drawing the rest from reference TRBV3-1 and TRBJ2-4, the complete variable domain is DTAVSQTPKYLVTQMGNDKSIKCEQNLGHDTMYWYKQDSKKFLKIMFSYNNKELIINETVPNRFSPKSPDKAHLNLHINSLELGDSAVYFCASSPTGGSDKNIQYFGAGTRLSVL.

This clonotype was observed many times. The rearrangement uses TRBV6-2 or TRBV6-3 and TRBJ2-2, with D maybe TRBD2 (7 bases). Germline CDR1 reads MNHEY; CDR2 reads SVGEGT. Trimming removed 0 bases from V and 9 bases from J, with 14 bases in between. The CDR3 spans 15 residues. The CDR3 is CASSYSNTGGRELFF. The CDR3 DNA is TGTGCCAGCAGTTACTCGAACACCGGGGGGCGGGAGCTGTTTTTT.